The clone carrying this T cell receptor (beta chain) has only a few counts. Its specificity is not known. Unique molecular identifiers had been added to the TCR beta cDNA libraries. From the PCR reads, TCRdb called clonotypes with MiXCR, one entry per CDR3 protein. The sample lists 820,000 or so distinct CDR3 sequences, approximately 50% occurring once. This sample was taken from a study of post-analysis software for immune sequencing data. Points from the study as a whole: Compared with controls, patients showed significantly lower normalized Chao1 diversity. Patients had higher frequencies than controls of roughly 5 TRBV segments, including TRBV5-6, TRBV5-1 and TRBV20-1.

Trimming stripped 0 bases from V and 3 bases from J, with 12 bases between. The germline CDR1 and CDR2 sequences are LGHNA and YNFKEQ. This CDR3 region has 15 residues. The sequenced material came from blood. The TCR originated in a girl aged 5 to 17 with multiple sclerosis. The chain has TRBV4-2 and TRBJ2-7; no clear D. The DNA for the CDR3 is TGTGCCAGCAGCCAAGATGTGGGTCCTAACTACGAGCAGTACTTC. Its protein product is CASSQDVGPNYEQYF.